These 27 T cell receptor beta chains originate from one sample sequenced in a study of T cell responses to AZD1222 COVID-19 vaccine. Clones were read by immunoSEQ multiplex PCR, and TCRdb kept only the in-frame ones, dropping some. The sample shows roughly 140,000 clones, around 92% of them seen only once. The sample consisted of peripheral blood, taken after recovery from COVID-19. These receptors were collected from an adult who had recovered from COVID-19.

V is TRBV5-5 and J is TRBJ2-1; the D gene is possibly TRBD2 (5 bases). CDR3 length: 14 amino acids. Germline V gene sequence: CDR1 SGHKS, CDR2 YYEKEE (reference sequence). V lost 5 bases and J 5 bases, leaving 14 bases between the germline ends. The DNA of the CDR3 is TGTGCCAGCAGACCCGCGGGTTGGGACAATGAGCAGTTCTTC. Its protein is CASRPAGWDNEQFF. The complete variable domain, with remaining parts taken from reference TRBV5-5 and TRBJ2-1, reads DAGVTQSPTHLIKTRGQQVTLRCSPISGHKSVSWYQQVLGQGPQFIFQYYEKEERGRGNFPDRFSARQFPNYSSELNVNALLLGDSALYLCASRPAGWDNEQFFGPGTRLTVL.

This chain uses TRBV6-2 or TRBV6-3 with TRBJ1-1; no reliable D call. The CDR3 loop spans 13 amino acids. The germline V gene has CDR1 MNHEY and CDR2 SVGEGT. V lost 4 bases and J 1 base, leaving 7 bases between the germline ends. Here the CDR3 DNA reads TGTGCCAGCAGTTCGACACAGAACACTGAAGCTTTCTTT. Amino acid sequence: CASSSTQNTEAFF.

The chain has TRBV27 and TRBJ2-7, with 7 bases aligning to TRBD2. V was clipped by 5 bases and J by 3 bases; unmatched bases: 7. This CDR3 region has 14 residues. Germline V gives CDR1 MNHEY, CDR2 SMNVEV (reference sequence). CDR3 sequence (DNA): TGTGCCAGCAGTCCGGGACTATCCTACTACGAGCAGTACTTC. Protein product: CASSPGLSYYEQYF.

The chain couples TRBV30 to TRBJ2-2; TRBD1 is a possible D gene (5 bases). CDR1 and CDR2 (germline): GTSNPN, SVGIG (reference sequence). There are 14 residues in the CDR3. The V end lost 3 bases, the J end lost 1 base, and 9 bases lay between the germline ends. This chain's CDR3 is CAWRSDRNTGELFF. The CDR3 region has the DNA TGTGCCTGGAGGAGTGACAGGAACACCGGGGAGCTGTTTTTT.

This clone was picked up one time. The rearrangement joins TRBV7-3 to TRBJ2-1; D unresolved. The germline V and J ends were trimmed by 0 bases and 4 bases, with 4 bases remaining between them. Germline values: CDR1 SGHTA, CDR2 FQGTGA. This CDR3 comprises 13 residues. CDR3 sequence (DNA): TGTGCCAGCAGCTTAACCCTATACAATGAGCAGTTCTTC. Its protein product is CASSLTLYNEQFF.

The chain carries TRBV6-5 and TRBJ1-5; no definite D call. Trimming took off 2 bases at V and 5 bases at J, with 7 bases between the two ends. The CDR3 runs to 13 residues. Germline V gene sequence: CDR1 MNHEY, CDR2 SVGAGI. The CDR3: CASSYHTDQPQHF. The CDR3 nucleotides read TGTGCCAGCAGTTACCACACGGATCAGCCCCAGCATTTT.

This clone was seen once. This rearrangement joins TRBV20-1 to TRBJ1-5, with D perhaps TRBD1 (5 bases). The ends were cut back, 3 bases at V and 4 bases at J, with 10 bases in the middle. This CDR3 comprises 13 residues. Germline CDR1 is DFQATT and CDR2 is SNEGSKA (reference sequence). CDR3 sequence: CSASWQGNQPQHF. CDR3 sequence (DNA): TGCAGTGCTAGTTGGCAGGGTAATCAGCCCCAGCATTTT.

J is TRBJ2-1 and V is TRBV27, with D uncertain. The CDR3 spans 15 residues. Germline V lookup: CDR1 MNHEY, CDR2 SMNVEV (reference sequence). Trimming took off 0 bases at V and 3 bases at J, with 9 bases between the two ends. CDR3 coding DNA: TGTGCCAGCAGTTTATCATGGGTTAACTACAATGAGCAGTTCTTC. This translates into CASSLSWVNYNEQFF.

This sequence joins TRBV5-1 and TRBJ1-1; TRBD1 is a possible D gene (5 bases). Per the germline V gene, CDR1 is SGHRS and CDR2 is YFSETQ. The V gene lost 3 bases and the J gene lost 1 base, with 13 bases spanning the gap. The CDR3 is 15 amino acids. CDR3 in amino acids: CASSSVGQSNTEAFF. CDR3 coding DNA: TGCGCCAGCAGCTCTGTAGGACAATCGAACACTGAAGCTTTCTTT. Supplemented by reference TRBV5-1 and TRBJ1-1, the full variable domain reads KAGVTQTPRYLIKTRGQQVTLSCSPISGHRSVSWYQQTPGQGLQFLFEYFSETQRNKGNFPGRFSGRQFSNSRSEMNVSTLELGDSALYLCASSSVGQSNTEAFFGQGTRLTVV.

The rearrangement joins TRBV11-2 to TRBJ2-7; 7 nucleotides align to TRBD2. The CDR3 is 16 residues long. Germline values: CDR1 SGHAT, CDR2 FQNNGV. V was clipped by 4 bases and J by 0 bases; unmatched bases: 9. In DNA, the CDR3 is TGTGCCAGCAGCTCCGGACGCGGGAGCAGCTCCTACGAGCAGTACTTC. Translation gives CASSSGRGSSSYEQYF.

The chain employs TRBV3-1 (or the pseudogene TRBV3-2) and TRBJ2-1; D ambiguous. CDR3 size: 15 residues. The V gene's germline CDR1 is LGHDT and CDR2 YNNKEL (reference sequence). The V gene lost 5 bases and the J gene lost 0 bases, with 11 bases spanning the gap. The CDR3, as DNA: TGTGCCAGCAGCGCTAGGCCGAGCTCCTACAATGAGCAGTTCTTC. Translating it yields CASSARPSSYNEQFF.

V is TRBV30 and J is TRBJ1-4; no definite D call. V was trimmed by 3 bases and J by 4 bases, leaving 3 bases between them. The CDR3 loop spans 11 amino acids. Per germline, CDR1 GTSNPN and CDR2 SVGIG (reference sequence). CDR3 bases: TGTGCCTGGAGGGGTAATGAAAAACTGTTTTTT. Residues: CAWRGNEKLFF.

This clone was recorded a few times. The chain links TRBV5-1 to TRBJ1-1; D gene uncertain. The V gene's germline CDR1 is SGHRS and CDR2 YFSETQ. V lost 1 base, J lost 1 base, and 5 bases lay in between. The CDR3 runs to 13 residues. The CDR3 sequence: CASSLLGNTEAFF. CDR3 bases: TGCGCCAGCAGCTTGCTGGGGAACACTGAAGCTTTCTTT.

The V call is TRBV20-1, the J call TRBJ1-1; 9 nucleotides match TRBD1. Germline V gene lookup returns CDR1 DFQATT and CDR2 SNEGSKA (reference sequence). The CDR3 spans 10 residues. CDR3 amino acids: CRVSGTGAFF. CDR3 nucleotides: TGCAGGGTCTCCGGGACAGGGGCTTTCTTT.

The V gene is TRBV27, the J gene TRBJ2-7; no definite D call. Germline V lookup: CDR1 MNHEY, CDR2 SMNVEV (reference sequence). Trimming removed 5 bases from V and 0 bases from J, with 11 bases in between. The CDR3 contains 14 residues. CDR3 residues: CASSPRHNSYEQYF. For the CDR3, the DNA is TGTGCCAGCAGTCCCCGACACAACTCCTACGAGCAGTACTTC.

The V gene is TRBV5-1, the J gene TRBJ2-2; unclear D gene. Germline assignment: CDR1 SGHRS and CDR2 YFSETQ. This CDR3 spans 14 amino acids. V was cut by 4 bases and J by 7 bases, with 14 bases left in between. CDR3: CASSRRPMGGELFF. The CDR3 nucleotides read TGCGCCAGCAGCAGAAGGCCTATGGGCGGGGAGCTGTTTTTT.

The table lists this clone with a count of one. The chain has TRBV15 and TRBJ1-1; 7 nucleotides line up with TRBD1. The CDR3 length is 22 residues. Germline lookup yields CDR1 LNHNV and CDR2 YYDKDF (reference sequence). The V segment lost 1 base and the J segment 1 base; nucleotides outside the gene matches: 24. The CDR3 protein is CATSRGGGGTVRGRFPNTEAFF. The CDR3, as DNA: TGTGCCACCAGCAGAGGGGGAGGAGGGACAGTCCGAGGTCGCTTTCCGAACACTGAAGCTTTCTTT.

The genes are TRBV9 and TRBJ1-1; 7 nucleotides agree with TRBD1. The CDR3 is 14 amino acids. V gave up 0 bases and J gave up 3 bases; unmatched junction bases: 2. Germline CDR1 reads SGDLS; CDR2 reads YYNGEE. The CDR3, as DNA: TGTGCCAGCAGCGTAGTGGGGACAGACACTGAAGCTTTCTTT. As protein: CASSVVGTDTEAFF.

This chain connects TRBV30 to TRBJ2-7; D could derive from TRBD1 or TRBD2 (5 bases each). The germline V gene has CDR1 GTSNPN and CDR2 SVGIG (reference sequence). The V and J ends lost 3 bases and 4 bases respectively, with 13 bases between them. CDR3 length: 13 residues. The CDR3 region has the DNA TGTGCCTGGAGCGGGGACGGAGAATACGAGCAGTACTTC. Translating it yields CAWSGDGEYEQYF.

The CDR3: CASSFDRVAFF. The DNA of the CDR3 is TGTGCCAGCAGTTTTGACAGGGTCGCTTTCTTT. This sequence joins TRBV12-3 or TRBV12-4 and TRBJ1-1; 7 bases match TRBD1. This CDR3 is built from 11 residues. V trimming: 3 bases; J trimming: 11 bases; junction bases outside the gene matches: 3.

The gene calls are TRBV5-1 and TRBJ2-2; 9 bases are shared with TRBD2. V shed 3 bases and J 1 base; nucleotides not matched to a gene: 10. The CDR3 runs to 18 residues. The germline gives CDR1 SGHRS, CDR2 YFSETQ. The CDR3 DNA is TGCGCCAGCAGCTCCTTCCTACTAGCGGGCAAGAACACCGGGGAGCTGTTTTTT. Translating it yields CASSSFLLAGKNTGELFF.

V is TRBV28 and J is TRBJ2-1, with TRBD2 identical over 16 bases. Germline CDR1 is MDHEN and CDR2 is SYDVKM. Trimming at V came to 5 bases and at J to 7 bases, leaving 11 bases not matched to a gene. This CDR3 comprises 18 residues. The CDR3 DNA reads TGTGCCAGCAGTAATCCTTTCGGGACTAGCGGGAGGGTGAATGAGCAGTTCTTC. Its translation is CASSNPFGTSGRVNEQFF.

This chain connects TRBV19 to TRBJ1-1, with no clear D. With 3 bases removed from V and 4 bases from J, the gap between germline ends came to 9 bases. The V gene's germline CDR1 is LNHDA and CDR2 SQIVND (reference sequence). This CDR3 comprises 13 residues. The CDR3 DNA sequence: TGTGCCAGTAGTATCGTCCTCTCCACTGAAGCTTTCTTT. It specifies CASSIVLSTEAFF.

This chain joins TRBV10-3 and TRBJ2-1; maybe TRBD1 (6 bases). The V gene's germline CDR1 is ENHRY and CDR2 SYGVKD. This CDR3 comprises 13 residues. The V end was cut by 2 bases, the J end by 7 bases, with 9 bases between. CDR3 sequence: CAISEGGTNEQFF. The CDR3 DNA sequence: TGTGCCATCAGTGAGGGGGGCACGAATGAGCAGTTCTTC.

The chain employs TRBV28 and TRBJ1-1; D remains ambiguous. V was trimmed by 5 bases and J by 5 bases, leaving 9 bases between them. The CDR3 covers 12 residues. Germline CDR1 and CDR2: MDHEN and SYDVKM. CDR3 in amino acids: CASSPRPTEAFF. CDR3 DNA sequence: TGTGCCAGCAGTCCGCGACCAACTGAAGCTTTCTTT.

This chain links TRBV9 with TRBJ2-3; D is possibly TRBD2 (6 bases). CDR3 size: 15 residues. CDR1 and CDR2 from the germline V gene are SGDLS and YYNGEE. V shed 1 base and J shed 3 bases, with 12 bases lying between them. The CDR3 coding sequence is TGTGCCAGCAGCGTATCGGGAGCCCCGACAGATACGCAGTATTTT. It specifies CASSVSGAPTDTQYF.

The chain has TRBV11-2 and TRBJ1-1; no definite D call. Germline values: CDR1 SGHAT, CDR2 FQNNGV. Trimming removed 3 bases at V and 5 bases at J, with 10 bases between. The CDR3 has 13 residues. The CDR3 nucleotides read TGTGCCAGCAGCTTCACAGAAAAAACTGAAGCTTTCTTT. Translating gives CASSFTEKTEAFF.